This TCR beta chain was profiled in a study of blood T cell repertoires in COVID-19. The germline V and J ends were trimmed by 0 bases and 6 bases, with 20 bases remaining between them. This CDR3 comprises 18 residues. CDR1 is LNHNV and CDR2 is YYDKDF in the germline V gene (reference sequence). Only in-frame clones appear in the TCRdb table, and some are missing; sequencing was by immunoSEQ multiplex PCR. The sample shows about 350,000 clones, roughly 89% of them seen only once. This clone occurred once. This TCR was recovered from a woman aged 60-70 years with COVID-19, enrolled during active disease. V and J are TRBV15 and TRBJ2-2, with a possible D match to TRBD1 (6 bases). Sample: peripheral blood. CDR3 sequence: CATSRDKMGHRGPGELFF. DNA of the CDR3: TGTGCCACCAGCAGAGATAAAATGGGACACCGTGGACCCGGGGAGCTGTTTTTT.